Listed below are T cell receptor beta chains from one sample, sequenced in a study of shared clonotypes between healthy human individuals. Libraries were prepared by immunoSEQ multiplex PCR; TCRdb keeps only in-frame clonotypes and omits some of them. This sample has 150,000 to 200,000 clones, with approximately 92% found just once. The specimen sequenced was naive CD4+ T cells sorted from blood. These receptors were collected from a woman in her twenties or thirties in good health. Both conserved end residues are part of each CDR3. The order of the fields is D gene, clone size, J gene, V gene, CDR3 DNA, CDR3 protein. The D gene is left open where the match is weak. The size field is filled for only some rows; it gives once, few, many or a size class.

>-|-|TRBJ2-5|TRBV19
TGTGCCAGTAGTATGCAGATTCAAGAGACCCAGTACTTC
CASSMQIQETQYF
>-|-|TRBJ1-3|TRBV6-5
TGTGCCAGCAGGAGCTCTGGAAACACCATATATTTT
CASRSSGNTIYF
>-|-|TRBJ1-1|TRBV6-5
TGTGCCAGCAGTTACTCTTCTCGGGTTGACACTGAAGCTTTCTTT
CASSYSSRVDTEAFF
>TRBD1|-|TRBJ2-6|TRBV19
TGTGCCAGTAGTCCAGGACAGGCTACCTCTGGGGCCAACGTCCTGACTTTC
CASSPGQATSGANVLTF
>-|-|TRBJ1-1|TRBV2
TGTGCCAGCAGTGATATATCCGACTTTAACACTGAAGCTTTCTTT
CASSDISDFNTEAFF
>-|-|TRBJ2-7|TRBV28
TGTGCCAGCAGTTTATCGTACTACGAGCAGTACTTC
CASSLSYYEQYF
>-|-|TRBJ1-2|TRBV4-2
TGTGCCAGCAGCCAAGAGGATGTGCCGGGGACCTATGGCTACACCTTC
CASSQEDVPGTYGYTF
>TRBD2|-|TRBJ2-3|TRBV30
TGTGCCTGGGCTCCTGGACTAGCGGCCAGGGGTACGCAGTATTTT
CAWAPGLAARGTQYF
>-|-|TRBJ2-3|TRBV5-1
TGCGCCAGCAGTCATGGAGGGACTTATCCCCCCACAGATACGCAGTATTTT
CASSHGGTYPPTDTQYF
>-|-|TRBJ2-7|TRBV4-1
TGCGCCAGCAGCCAAGGCAGAGTCATAAACTCCTACGAGCAGTACTTC
CASSQGRVINSYEQYF
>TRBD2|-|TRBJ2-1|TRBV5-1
TGCGCCAGCAGCCCAACCGGGACTAGCGGGAGGAATGAGCAGTTCTTC
CASSPTGTSGRNEQFF
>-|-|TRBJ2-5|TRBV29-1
TGCAGCGTTGATCGCGACGAGGACGAGACCCAGTACTTC
CSVDRDEDETQYF
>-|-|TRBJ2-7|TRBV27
TGTGCCAGCAGTGCCGGCGTGAACGTCGAGCAGTACTTC
CASSAGVNVEQYF
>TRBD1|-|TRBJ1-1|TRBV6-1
TGTGCCAGCAGTGCAAATTCGGCCCCTGACAGGGGTACGGTTTTT
CASSANSAPDRGTVF
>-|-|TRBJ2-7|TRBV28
TGTGCCAGCAGTTCTCAAGGGTTGGCAGGGGCCTACGAGCAGTACTTC
CASSSQGLAGAYEQYF
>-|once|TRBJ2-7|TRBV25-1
TGTGCCAGCAGTGGGGCGGGATCCTACGAGCAGTACTTC
CASSGAGSYEQYF
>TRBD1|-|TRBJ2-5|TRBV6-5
TGTGCCAGCAGTCTCGACAGGGGCCTGATTGATGGGCAGTACTTC
CASSLDRGLIDGQYF
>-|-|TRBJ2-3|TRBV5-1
TGCGCCAGCAGTCCGTTCACAGATACGCAGTATTTT
CASSPFTDTQYF
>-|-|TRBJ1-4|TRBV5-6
TGTGCCAGCAGCCGGGATCCCAATGAAAAACTGTTTTTT
CASSRDPNEKLFF
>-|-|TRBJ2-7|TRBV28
TGTGCCAGCAGTTTAGTAGGACAGAACTACGAGCAGTACTTC
CASSLVGQNYEQYF
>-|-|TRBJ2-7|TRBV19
TGTGCCAGTAGTACACGGGACGCAAACTCCTACGAGCAGTACTTC
CASSTRDANSYEQYF
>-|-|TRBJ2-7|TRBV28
TGTGCCAGCAGTTTACGGGGGCACGAGCAGTACTTC
CASSLRGHEQYF
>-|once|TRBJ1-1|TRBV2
TGTGCCAGCAGTCCGGGCCATGGAGTGGCTGAAGCTTTCTTT
CASSPGHGVAEAFF
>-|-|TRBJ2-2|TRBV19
TGTGCCACCGGACTACCCCACACCGGGGAGCTGTTTTTT
CATGLPHTGELFF